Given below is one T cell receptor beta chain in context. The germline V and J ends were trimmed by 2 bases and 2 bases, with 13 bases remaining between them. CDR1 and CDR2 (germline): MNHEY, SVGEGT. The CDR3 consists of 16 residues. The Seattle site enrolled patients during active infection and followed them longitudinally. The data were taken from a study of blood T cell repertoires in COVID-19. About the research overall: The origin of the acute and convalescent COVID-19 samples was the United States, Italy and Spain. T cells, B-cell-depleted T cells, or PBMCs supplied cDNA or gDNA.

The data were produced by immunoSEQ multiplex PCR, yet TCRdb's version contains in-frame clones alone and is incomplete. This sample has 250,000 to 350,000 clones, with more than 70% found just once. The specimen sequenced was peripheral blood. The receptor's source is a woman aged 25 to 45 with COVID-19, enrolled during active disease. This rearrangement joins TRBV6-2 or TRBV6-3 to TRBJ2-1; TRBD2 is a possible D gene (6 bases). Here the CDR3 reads CASSYGLASTYNEQFF. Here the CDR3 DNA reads TGTGCCAGCAGTTACGGGCTAGCGAGTACCTACAATGAGCAGTTCTTC.